This TCR beta chain derives from a study of Ad26.COV2.S vaccination and SARS-CoV-2 variants. Treatment reported: about 20 received Ad26.COV2.S at low or high dose, single or two shots; about 5 received placebo; per-sample allocation not given. Vaccine and placebo recipients were sampled on day 63 after the first injection. Germline loops: CDR1 GTSNPN, CDR2 SVGIG (reference sequence). CDR3 length: 13 residues. The ends were cut back, 3 bases at V and 5 bases at J, with 11 bases in the middle. Clones were read by immunoSEQ multiplex PCR, and TCRdb kept only the in-frame ones, dropping some. Among 380,000 or so clones listed, about four fifths were seen once. This clone has more than one count but fewer than ten. Other DNA sequences within the sample encode an identical CDR3.

The sequence came from a person aged 18-60 years who received the Ad26.COV2.S COVID-19 vaccine or a placebo. The source was peripheral blood, collected in a trial of Ad26.COV2.S vaccine versus placebo. The chain couples TRBV30 to TRBJ1-5, with TRBD1 as a possible D gene (6 bases). For the CDR3, the DNA is TGTGCCTGGAGCGTCAGGGGCGATCAGCCCCAGCATTTT. It is translated as CAWSVRGDQPQHF.